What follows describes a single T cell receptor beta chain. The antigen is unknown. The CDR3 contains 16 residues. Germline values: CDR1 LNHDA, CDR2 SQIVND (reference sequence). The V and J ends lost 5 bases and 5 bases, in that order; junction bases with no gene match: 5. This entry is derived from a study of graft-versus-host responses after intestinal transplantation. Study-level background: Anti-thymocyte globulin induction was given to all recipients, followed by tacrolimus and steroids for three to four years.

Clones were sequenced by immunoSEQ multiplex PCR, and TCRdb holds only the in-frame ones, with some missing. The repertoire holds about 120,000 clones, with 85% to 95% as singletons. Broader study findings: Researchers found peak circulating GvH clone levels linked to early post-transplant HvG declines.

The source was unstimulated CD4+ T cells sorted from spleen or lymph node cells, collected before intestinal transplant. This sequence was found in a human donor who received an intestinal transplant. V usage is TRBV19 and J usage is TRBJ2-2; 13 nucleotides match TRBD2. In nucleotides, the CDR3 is TGTGCCAGTAGTGAAGGACTAGCGGGAGTAACCGGGGAGCTGTTTTTT. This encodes CASSEGLAGVTGELFF.